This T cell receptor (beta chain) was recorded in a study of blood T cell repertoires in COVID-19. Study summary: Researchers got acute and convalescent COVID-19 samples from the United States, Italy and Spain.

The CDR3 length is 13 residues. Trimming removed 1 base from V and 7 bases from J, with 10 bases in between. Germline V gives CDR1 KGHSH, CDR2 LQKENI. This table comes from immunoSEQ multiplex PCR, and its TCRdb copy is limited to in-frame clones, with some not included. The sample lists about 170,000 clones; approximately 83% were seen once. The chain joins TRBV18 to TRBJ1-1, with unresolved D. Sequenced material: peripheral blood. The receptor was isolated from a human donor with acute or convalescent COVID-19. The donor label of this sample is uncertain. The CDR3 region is CASSPQRGIEAFF. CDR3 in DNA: TGTGCCAGCTCACCACAAAGAGGGATTGAAGCTTTCTTT.